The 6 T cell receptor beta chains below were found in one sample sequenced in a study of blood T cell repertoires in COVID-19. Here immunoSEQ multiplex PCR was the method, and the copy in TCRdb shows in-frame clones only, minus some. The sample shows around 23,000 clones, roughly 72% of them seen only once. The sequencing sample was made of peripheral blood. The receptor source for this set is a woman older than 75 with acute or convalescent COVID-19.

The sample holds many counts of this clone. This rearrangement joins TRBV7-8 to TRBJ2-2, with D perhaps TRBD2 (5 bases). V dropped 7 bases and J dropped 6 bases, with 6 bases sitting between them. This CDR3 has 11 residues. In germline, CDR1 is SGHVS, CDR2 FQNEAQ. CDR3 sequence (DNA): TGTGCCAGCATACTAGCCGGGGAGCTGTTTTTT. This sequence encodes CASILAGELFF.

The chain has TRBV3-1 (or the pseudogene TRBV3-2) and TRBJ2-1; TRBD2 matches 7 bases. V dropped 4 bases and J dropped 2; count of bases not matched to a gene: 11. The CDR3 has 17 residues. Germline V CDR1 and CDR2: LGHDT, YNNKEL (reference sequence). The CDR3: CASSLQTSAGPYNEQFF. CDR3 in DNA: TGTGCCAGCAGCCTTCAAACTAGCGCAGGCCCCTACAATGAGCAGTTCTTC.

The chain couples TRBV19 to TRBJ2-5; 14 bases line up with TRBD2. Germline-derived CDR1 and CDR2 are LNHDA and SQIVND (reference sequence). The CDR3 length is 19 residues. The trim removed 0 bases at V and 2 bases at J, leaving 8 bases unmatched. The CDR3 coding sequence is TGTGCCAGTAGTATAGAGATAAACAGACTAGCGGGAGGGCAAGAGACCCAGTACTTC. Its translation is CASSIEINRLAGGQETQYF.

The CDR3 coding sequence is TGCGCCAGCAGCTTTTTAGCGGGGGACTCCTACGAGCAGTACTTC. It yields the protein CASSFLAGDSYEQYF. V gene TRBV5-1 combines with J gene TRBJ2-7; TRBD2 matches 9 bases. Germline CDR1 reads SGHRS; CDR2 reads YFSETQ. This CDR3 comprises 15 residues. J lost 0 bases, V lost 2 bases, and 3 bases had no gene match.

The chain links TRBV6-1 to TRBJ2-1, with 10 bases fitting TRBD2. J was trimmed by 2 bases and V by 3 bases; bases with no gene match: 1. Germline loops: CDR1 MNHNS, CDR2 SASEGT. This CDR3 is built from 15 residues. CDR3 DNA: TGTGCCAGCAGTGAGAGCGGGGGGGCCTACAATGAGCAGTTCTTC. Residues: CASSESGGAYNEQFF.

CDR3 sequence reads: CASSLGGTENQPQHF. In DNA form, the CDR3 reads TGTGCCAGCAGCTTAGGGGGGACAGAGAATCAGCCCCAGCATTTT. The chain links TRBV7-2 to TRBJ1-5; 7 nucleotides agree with TRBD1. V was pared by 1 base and J by 4 bases, with 4 bases of the junction left unmatched. Looked up from germline, CDR1 is SGHTA and CDR2 is FQGNSA. This CDR3 has 15 residues. The variable domain in full, completed from reference TRBV7-2 and TRBJ1-5, reads GAGVSQSPSNKVTEKGKDVELRCDPISGHTALYWYRQSLGQGLEFLIYFQGNSAPDKSGLPSDRFSAERTGGSVSTLTIQRTQQEDSAVYLCASSLGGTENQPQHFGDGTRLSIL.